This T cell receptor (beta chain) was retrieved from a study of blood T cell repertoires in COVID-19. Study overall: Some COVID-19 samples were acute and others convalescent; all came from the United States, Italy and Spain. T cells, B-cell-depleted T cells, or PBMCs provided the cDNA or gDNA that served as material.

Original processing methods: Nucleated cell number was recorded as an estimate derived from reference gene primer amplification. This table comes from immunoSEQ multiplex PCR, and its TCRdb copy is limited to in-frame clones, with some not included. That table gives V, J and clone size, and the DNA gave D and trimming. Among 90,000 to 100,000 clones listed, approximately 84% were seen once. The CDR3 runs 15 residues. CDR1 and CDR2 from the germline V gene are SNHLY and FYNNEI. After removal of 3 bases from V and 3 bases from J, the junction contained 6 bases not matched to a gene. The chain uses TRBV2 and TRBJ2-5, with 8 bases matching TRBD2. The sample was peripheral blood. The receptor was derived from a woman aged 55-69 years with acute or convalescent COVID-19. The CDR3 nucleotides read TGTGCCAGCAGTGACGGCGGGGGGTTGGAAGAGACCCAGTACTTC. Residues: CASSDGGGLEETQYF.